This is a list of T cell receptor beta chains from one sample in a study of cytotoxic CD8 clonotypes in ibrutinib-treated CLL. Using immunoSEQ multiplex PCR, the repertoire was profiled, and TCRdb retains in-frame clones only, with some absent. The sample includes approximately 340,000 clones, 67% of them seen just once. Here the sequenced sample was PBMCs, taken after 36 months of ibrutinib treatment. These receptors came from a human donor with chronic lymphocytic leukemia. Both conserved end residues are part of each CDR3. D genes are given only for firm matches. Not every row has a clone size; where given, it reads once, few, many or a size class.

cdr3_aa: CASSIVSGDYGYTF
cdr3_nt: TGTGCCAGTAGTATAGTGTCGGGGGACTATGGCTACACCTTC
v_call: TRBV19
d_call: NA
j_call: TRBJ1-2
clone_size: NA

cdr3_aa: CASSHTSFGHYEQYF
cdr3_nt: TGCGCCAGCAGCCACACTAGCTTTGGTCACTACGAGCAGTACTTC
v_call: TRBV4-3
d_call: NA
j_call: TRBJ2-7
clone_size: NA

cdr3_aa: CASSAWGQGWNTEAFF
cdr3_nt: TGTGCCAGCAGCGCTTGGGGACAGGGCTGGAACACTGAAGCTTTCTTT
v_call: TRBV7-9
d_call: TRBD1
j_call: TRBJ1-1
clone_size: NA

cdr3_aa: CASSLAVAKNIQYF
cdr3_nt: TGTGCCAGCAGCTTGGCAGTAGCCAAAAACATTCAGTACTTC
v_call: TRBV7-9
d_call: NA
j_call: TRBJ2-4
clone_size: NA

cdr3_aa: CASSPRTGAYEQYF
cdr3_nt: TGCGCCAGCAGCCCCAGGACAGGGGCCTACGAGCAGTACTTC
v_call: TRBV5-1
d_call: TRBD1
j_call: TRBJ2-7
clone_size: few

cdr3_aa: CASSLLAGGPSETQYF
cdr3_nt: TGTGCCAGCAGCCTCCTAGCGGGGGGGCCATCCGAGACCCAGTACTTC
v_call: TRBV5-6
d_call: TRBD2
j_call: TRBJ2-5
clone_size: NA

cdr3_aa: CASSFQGYNEQFF
cdr3_nt: TGTGCCAGCAGCTTCCAGGGATACAATGAGCAGTTCTTC
v_call: TRBV7-9
d_call: NA
j_call: TRBJ2-1
clone_size: once

cdr3_aa: CASSRLAGNQETQYF
cdr3_nt: TGTGCCAGCAGTAGACTAGCGGGAAACCAAGAGACCCAGTACTTC
v_call: TRBV2
d_call: TRBD2
j_call: TRBJ2-5
clone_size: once

cdr3_aa: CASSLGTGQFISLSPLHF
cdr3_nt: TGTGCCAGCAGTTTAGGGACAGGGCAGTTTATCTCTCTTTCACCCCTCCACTTT
v_call: TRBV27
d_call: TRBD1
j_call: TRBJ1-6
clone_size: NA

cdr3_aa: CASSESQGSSEQYF
cdr3_nt: TGTGCCAGCAGTGAATCCCAGGGATCAAGCGAGCAGTACTTC
v_call: TRBV25-1
d_call: NA
j_call: TRBJ2-7
clone_size: NA

cdr3_aa: CASSPSAWGANVLTF
cdr3_nt: TGTGCCAGCAGCCCGTCGGCATGGGGGGCCAACGTCCTGACTTTC
v_call: TRBV7-3
d_call: NA
j_call: TRBJ2-6
clone_size: once